These T cell receptor beta chains were read from a single sample in a study of OX40 agonist ivuxolimab in advanced cancers. Libraries were prepared by immunoSEQ multiplex PCR; TCRdb keeps only in-frame clonotypes and omits some of them. The sample includes tens of thousands of clones, just under 95% of them seen just once. The specimen comprised CD4+ or CD8+ T cells sorted from blood, sampled in a trial of the OX40 agonist ivuxolimab. The source of these receptors is an adult with an advanced solid tumor such as melanoma, head and neck, liver or kidney cancer. The conserved cysteine and the conserved F or W are not part of the CDR3 here.

J gene: TRBJ1-1
V gene: TRBV7-2
CDR3 protein: ASSLQYQGSEAF

J gene: TRBJ2-4
V gene: TRBV6-1
CDR3 protein: AATSWGGANIQY

J gene: TRBJ1-5
V gene: TRBV6-1
CDR3 protein: ASSEFRDRGYQPQH

J gene: TRBJ1-2
V gene: TRBV28
CDR3 protein: ASSLFPLRGYT

J gene: TRBJ2-1
V gene: TRBV7-2
CDR3 protein: ASSRSGGAYNEQF

J gene: TRBJ1-5
V gene: TRBV16
CDR3 protein: ASSLLGEGNQPQH

J gene: TRBJ2-7
V gene: TRBV18
CDR3 protein: ASSPPTGTSGVGEQY

J gene: TRBJ1-3
V gene: TRBV2
CDR3 protein: ASSDQANTIY

J gene: TRBJ1-6
V gene: TRBV6-5
CDR3 protein: ASSYSGGDSPLH

J gene: TRBJ1-5
V gene: TRBV5-6
CDR3 protein: ASSLSGGQQPQH

J gene: TRBJ2-5
V gene: TRBV2
CDR3 protein: ASGETQY

J gene: TRBJ1-2
V gene: TRBV28
CDR3 protein: ASSQPRTGRSGYT

J gene: TRBJ2-5
V gene: TRBV5-1
CDR3 protein: ASRGIQETQY

J gene: TRBJ2-3
V gene: TRBV7-6
CDR3 protein: ASSRITGISTDTQY